What follows describes a single T cell receptor (beta chain). Assay used: immunoSEQ multiplex PCR; TCRdb lists only in-frame clones, some missing. In the table there are about 41,000 clones, about nine tenths of which are singletons. The source of the sample is a study of T cell changes during pregnancy in multiple sclerosis. Deletions cut 6 bases from V and 4 bases from J, with 7 bases between. The CDR3 has 12 amino acids. Looked up from germline, CDR1 is KGHSH and CDR2 is LQKENI. The genes are TRBV18 and TRBJ1-5, with D unresolved. Sample: CD4+ T cells from peripheral blood mononuclear cells, taken in the first trimester of pregnancy. The receptor comes from a female donor with multiple sclerosis, enrolled in a pregnancy study. The CDR3 sequence is CASSERNQPQHF. The DNA of the CDR3 is TGTGCCAGCTCGGAGCGAAATCAGCCCCAGCATTTT. The variable domain in full, completed from reference TRBV18 and TRBJ1-5, reads NAGVMQNPRHLVRRRGQEARLRCSPMKGHSHVYWYRQLPEEGLKFMVYLQKENIIDESGMPKERFSAEFPKEGPSILRIQQVVRGDSAAYFCASSERNQPQHFGDGTRLSIL.